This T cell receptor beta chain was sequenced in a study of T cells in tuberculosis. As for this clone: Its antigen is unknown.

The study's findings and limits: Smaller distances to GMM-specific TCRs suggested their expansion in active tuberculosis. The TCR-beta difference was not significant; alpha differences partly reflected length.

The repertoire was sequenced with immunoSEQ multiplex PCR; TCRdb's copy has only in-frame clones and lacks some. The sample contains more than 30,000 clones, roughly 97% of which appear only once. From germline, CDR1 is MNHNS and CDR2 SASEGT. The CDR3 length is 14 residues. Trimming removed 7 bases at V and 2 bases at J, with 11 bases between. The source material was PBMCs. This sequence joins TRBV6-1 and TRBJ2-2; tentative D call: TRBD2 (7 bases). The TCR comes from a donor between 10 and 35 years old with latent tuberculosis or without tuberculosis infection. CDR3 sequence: CASIRGANTGELFF. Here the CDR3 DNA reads TGTGCCAGCATCCGGGGGGCTAACACCGGGGAGCTGTTTTTT.